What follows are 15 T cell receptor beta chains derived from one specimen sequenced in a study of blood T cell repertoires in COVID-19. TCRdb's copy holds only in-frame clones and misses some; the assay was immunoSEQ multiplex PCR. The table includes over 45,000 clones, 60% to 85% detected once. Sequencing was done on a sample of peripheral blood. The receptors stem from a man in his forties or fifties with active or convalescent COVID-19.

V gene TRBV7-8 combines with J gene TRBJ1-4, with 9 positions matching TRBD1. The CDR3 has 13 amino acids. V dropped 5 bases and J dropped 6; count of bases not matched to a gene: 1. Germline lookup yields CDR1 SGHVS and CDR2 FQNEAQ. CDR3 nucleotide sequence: TGTGCCAGCAGCCGGGACAGGGATGAAAAACTGTTTTTT. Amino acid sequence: CASSRDRDEKLFF.

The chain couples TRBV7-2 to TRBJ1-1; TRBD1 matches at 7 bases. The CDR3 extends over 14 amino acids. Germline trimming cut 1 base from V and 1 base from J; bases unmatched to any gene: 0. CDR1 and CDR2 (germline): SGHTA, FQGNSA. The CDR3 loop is CASSLDRGNTEAFF. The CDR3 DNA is TGTGCCAGCAGCTTAGACAGGGGGAACACTGAAGCTTTCTTT.

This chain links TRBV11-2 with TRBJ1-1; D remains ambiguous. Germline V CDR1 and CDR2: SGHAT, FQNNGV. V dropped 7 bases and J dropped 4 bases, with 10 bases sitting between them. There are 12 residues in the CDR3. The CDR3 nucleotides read TGTGCCAGCACCCCCGCGGCCACTGAAGCTTTCTTT. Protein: CASTPAATEAFF. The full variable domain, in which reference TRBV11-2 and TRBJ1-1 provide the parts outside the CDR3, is EAGVAQSPRYKIIEKRQSVAFWCNPISGHATLYWYQQILGQGPKLLIQFQNNGVVDDSQLPKDRFSAERLKGVDSTLKIQPAKLEDSAVYLCASTPAATEAFFGQGTRLTVV.

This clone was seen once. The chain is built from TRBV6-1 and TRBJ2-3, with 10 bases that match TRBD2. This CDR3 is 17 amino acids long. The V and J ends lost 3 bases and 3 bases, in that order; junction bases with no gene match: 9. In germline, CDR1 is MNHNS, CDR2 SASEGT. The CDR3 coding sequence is TGTGCCAGCAGTGACCTAGCGGGGGTGGGTCGTACAGATACGCAGTATTTT. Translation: CASSDLAGVGRTDTQYF.

The CDR3, as DNA: TGTGCCAGCAGCCACGACGGGACAGATAATCAGCCCCAGCATTTT. Amino acids: CASSHDGTDNQPQHF. J is TRBJ1-5 and V is TRBV7-2, with 7 nucleotides matching TRBD1. Germline V CDR1 and CDR2: SGHTA, FQGNSA. V was pared by 5 bases and J by 4 bases, with 8 bases of the junction left unmatched. The CDR3 sequence is 15 residues long.

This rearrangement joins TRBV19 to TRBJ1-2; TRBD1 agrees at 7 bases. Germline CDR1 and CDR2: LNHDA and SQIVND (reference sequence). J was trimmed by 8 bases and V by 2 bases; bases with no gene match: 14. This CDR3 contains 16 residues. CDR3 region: CASSIIDWGRGNGYTF. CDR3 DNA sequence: TGTGCCAGTAGTATAATCGATTGGGGCAGGGGGAACGGCTACACCTTC.

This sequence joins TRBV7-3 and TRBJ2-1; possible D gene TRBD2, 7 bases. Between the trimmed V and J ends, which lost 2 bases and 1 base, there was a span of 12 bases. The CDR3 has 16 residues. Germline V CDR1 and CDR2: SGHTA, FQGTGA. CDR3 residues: CASSLWAGASYNEQFF. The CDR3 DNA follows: TGTGCCAGCAGCTTATGGGCGGGGGCATCCTACAATGAGCAGTTCTTC.

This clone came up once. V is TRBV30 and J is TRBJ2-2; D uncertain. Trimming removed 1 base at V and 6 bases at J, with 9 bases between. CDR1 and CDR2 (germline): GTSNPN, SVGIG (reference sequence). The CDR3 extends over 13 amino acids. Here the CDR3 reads CAWSESGAGELFF. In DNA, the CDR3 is TGTGCCTGGAGTGAGAGTGGTGCCGGGGAGCTGTTTTTT.

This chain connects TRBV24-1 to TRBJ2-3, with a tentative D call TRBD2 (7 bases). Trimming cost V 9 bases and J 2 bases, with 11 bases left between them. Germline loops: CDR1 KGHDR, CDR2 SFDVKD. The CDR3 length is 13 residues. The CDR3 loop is CATRGAATDTQYF. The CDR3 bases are TGTGCCACCCGGGGGGCCGCCACAGATACGCAGTATTTT.

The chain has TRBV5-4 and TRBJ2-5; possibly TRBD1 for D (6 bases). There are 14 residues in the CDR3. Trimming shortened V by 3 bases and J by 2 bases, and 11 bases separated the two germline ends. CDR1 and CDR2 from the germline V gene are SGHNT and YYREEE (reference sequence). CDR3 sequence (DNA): TGTGCCAGCAGCTCCGGGACACAGCAAGAGACCCAGTACTTC. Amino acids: CASSSGTQQETQYF.

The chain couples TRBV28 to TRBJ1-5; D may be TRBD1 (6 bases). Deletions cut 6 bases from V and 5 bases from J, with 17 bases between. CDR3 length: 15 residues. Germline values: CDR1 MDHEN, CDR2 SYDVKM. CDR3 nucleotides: TGTGCCAGCAGCCTAGGGGGGGCTAAACATCAGCCCCAGCATTTT. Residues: CASSLGGAKHQPQHF.

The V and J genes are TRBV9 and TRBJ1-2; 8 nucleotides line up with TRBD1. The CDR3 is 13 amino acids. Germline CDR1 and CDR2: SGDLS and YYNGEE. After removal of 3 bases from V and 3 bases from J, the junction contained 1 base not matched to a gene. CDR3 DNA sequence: TGTGCCAGCAGCGCGACAGGGGACTATGGCTACACCTTC. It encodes CASSATGDYGYTF.

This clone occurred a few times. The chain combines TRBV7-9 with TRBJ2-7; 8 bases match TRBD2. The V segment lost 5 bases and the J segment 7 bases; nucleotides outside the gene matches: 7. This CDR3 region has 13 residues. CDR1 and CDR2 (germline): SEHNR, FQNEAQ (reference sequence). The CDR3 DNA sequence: TGTGCCAGCAGCCCCGGGGGGGACCGAGAGCAGTACTTC. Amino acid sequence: CASSPGGDREQYF.

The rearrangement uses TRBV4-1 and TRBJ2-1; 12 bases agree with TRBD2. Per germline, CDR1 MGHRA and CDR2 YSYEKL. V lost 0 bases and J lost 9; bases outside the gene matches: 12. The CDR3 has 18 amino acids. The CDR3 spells CASSQDRLAGEGRSEQFF. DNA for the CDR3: TGCGCCAGCAGCCAAGATAGACTAGCGGGAGAAGGCAGAAGTGAGCAGTTCTTC.

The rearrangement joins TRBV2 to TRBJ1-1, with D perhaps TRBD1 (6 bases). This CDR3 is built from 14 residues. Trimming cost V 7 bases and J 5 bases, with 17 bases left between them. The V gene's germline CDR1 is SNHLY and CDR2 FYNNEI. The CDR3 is CASNPGAFGTEAFF. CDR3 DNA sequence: TGTGCCAGCAACCCAGGGGCGTTTGGTACTGAAGCTTTCTTT. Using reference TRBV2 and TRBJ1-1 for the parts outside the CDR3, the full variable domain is EPEVTQTPSHQVTQMGQEVILRCVPISNHLYFYWYRQILGQKVEFLVSFYNNEISEKSEIFDDQFSVERPDGSNFTLKIRSTKLEDSAMYFCASNPGAFGTEAFFGQGTRLTVV.